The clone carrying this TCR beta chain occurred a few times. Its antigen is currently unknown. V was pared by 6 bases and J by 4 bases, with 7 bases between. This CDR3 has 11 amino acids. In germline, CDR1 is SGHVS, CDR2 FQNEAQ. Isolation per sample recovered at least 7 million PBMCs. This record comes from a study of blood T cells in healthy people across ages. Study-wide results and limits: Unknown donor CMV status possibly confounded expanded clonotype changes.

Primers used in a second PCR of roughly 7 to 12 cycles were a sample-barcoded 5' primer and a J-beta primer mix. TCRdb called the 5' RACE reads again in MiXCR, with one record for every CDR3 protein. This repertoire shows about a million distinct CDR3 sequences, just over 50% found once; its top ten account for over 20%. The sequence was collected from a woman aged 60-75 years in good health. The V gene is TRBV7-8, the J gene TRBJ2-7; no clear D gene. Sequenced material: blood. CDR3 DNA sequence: TGTGCCAGCAGTCACGAGTACGAGCAGTACTTC. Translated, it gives CASSHEYEQYF.